The present TCR beta chain was sequenced within a study of T cell changes during pregnancy in multiple sclerosis (dated by TCRdb to the late 2010s). A note on the overall study: In women with multiple sclerosis, the researchers looked at how the T cell repertoire shifted as pregnancy progressed.

A remark on this clone: The antigen it binds to is not known. No base quality values were provided; no much bigger clone lies one nucleotide off.

The library relied on the immunoSEQ multiplex PCR assay. Imported from immuneACCESS, the table was reduced by TCRdb to in-frame sequences with V and J called. These copies leave out some clones; in studies compared against another copy, an unresolved V gene accounts for under half, and the cause of the remainder is not known. The sample table records some 80,000 clones; nearly 95% of these occur just once. The leading ten clones occupy roughly 0.14% of the sample. The CDR3 covers 14 residues, taking in both the cysteine and the phenylalanine. The kept DNA is CDR3 alone, 42 bases in frame from the first base. The germline V gene provides CDR1 MDHEN and CDR2 SYDVKM. Cut back by 7 bases and 0 bases, the V and J ends lie 9 bases apart.

The chain joins TRBV28 to TRBJ2-2, with the D gene too uncertain to name. This sequence originates from a female donor with multiple sclerosis, enrolled in a pregnancy study. Sequencing was performed on CD4+ T cells from peripheral blood mononuclear cells, taken after pregnancy. The CDR3 protein sequence reads: CASIPGPNTGELFF. In nucleotide form, the sequence is TGTGCCAGCATTCCTGGGCCGAACACCGGGGAGCTGTTTTTT.